These 9 T cell receptor beta chains share one sample of origin, sequenced in a study of blood T cells in healthy people across ages (dated by TCRdb to about 2015). The library was made by 5' RACE. Instrument used: Illumina HiSeq 2500. A second 7 to 11 cycle PCR used a sample-barcoded 5' primer and a J-beta primer mix. Clones were called with MiXCR by TCRdb after fastp trimmed the public reads at Q25, and only in-frame beta chains were retained. One record per CDR3 amino acid sequence lists the most common genes and DNA. In this sample the table shows over 950,000 distinct CDR3 sequences, under 40% of which occur a single time. Over 10% of the sample comes from the top ten. Input material: blood. These TCRs come from a man younger than 35 in good health.

For this clonotype: This could be a read error, since a much larger clone is one nucleotide away. The rearrangement uses TRBV12-3 or TRBV12-4 and TRBJ2-1; D not certain. This CDR3 region has 12 residues. CDR3 residues: CAGSLDHNEQFF. The CDR3 DNA is TGTGCCGGCAGTTTAGACCACAATGAGCAGTTCTTC.

As regards this clonotype: At one end the junction does not follow the germline gene, possibly because of a read error. This chain uses TRBV6-1 with TRBJ1-2; tentatively, D is TRBD1 (5 bases). Germline V CDR1 and CDR2: MNHNS, SASEGT. The CDR3 extends over 13 amino acids. CDR3 bases: TGTGCCAGCAGTGGCGCAGGGTTCCATGGCCACACCTTC. Translated: CASSGAGFHGHTF.

This clonotype was detected only a few times. The chain recombines TRBV6-5 with TRBJ2-1; D perhaps matches TRBD1 (5 bases). Trimming took off 6 bases at V and 0 bases at J, with 12 bases between the two ends. The CDR3 is made up of 15 amino acids. CDR1 is MNHEY and CDR2 is SVGAGI in the germline V gene. The CDR3 here is CASRARQSSYNEQFF. For the CDR3, the DNA is TGTGCCAGCAGAGCAAGACAGAGCTCCTACAATGAGCAGTTCTTC.

The CDR3 protein is CASTVSGGQTYNEQYF. CDR3 DNA sequence: TGTGCCAGCACCGTAAGCGGGGGACAAACCTACAATGAGCAGTACTTC. This rearrangement joins TRBV12-3 or TRBV12-4 to TRBJ2-1, with 8 nucleotides matching TRBD2. The J call may be mistaken, given a closer DNA end match to TRBJ2-7. The CDR3 loop spans 16 amino acids.

The chain has TRBV5-1 and TRBJ2-3; no clear D gene. This CDR3 is 14 amino acids long. The V end was cut by 3 bases, the J end by 4 bases, with 12 bases between. From germline, CDR1 is SGHRS and CDR2 YFSETQ. The CDR3 sequence: CASSSPAAADTQYF. For the CDR3, the DNA is TGCGCCAGCAGCTCCCCGGCGGCGGCAGATACGCAGTATTTT.

The genes are TRBV6-5 and TRBJ2-1; 13 bases are a match to TRBD2. The CDR3 has 15 residues. Germline V gene lookup returns CDR1 MNHEY and CDR2 SVGAGI. V shed 5 bases and J 4 bases; nucleotides not matched to a gene: 2. CDR3 protein: CASSTSGGAYNEQFF. DNA of the CDR3: TGTGCCAGCAGTACTAGCGGGGGGGCTTACAATGAGCAGTTCTTC.

The chain couples TRBV20-1 to TRBJ1-1, with D possibly TRBD1 on 5 matching bases. Germline CDR1 reads DFQATT; CDR2 reads SNEGSKA (reference sequence). The CDR3 runs 14 residues. Trimming cost V 4 bases and J 6 bases, with 18 bases left between them. CDR3 residues: CSATESQGMAEAFF. CDR3 nucleotide sequence: TGCAGTGCTACCGAGTCCCAGGGTATGGCTGAAGCTTTCTTT.

V and J are TRBV6-2 or TRBV6-3 and TRBJ2-7; no clear D gene. The germline V gene has CDR1 MNHEY and CDR2 SVGEGT. The V end was cut by 2 bases, the J end by 7 bases, with 9 bases between. The CDR3 contains 12 residues. The CDR3: CASSYPDPEQYF. The CDR3, as DNA: TGTGCCAGCAGTTACCCGGACCCGGAGCAGTACTTC.

Many counts were recorded for this clonotype. V is TRBV7-4 and J is TRBJ1-2; D is ambiguous. The V end was cut by 1 base, the J end by 4 bases, with 7 bases between. This CDR3 is built from 13 residues. Germline CDR1 SGHVT, CDR2 SQSDAQ. In DNA, the CDR3 is TGTGCCAGCAGCTTAGAACAGCTCTATGGCTACACCTTC. This encodes CASSLEQLYGYTF.